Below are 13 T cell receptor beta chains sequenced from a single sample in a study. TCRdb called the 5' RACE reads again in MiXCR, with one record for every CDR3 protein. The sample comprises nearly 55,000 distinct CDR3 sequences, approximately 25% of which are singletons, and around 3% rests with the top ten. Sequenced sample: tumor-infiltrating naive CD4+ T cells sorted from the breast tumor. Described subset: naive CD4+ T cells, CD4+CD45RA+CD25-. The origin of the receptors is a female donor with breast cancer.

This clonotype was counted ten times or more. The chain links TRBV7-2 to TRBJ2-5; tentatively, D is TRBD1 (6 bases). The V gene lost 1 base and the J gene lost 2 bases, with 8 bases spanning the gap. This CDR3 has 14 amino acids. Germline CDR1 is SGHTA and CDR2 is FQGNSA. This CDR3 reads CASSLDRAQETQYF. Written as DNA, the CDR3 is TGTGCCAGCAGCTTAGACAGGGCGCAAGAGACCCAGTACTTC. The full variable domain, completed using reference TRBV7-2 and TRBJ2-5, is GAGVSQSPSNKVTEKGKDVELRCDPISGHTALYWYRQSLGQGLEFLIYFQGNSAPDKSGLPSDRFSAERTGGSVSTLTIQRTQQEDSAVYLCASSLDRAQETQYFGPGTRLLVL.

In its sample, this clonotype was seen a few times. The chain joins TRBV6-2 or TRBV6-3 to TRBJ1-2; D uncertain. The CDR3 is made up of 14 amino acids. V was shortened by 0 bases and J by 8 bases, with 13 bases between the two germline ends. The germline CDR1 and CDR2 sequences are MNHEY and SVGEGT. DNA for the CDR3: TGTGCCAGCAGTTACTCGAGAGCCCCTGGGGGCTACACCTTC. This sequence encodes CASSYSRAPGGYTF.

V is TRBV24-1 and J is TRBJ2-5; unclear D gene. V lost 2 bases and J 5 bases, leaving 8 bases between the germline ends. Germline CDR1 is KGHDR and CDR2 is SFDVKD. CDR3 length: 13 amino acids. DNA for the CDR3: TGTGCCACCAGTGATTCTGGGTATGAGACCCAGTACTTC. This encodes CATSDSGYETQYF.

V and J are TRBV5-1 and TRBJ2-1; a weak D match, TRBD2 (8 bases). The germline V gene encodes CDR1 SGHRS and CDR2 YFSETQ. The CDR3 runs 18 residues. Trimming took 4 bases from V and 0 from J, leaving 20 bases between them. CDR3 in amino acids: CASSATGNLAGSYNEQFF. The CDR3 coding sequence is TGCGCCAGCAGCGCGACAGGGAATCTAGCGGGCTCCTACAATGAGCAGTTCTTC.

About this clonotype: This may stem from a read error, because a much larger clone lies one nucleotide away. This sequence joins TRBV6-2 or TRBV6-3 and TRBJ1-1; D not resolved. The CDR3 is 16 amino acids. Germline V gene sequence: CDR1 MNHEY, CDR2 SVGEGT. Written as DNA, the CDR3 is TGTGCCAGCGGTTACAACCCGACGTTAAAGAACACTGAAGCTTTCTTT. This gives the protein CASGYNPTLKNTEAFF.

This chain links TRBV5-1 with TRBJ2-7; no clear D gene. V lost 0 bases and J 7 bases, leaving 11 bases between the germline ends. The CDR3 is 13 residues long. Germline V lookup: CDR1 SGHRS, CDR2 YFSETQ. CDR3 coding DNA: TGCGCCAGCAGCTTGGGGTCTACGGAAGAGCAGTACTTC. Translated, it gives CASSLGSTEEQYF.

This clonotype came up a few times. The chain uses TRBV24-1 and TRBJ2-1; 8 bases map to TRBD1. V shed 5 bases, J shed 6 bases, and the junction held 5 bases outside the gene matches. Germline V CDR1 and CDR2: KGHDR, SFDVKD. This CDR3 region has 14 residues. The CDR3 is CATSGTGSGNEQFF. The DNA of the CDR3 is TGTGCCACCAGTGGGACAGGGAGCGGCAATGAGCAGTTCTTC.

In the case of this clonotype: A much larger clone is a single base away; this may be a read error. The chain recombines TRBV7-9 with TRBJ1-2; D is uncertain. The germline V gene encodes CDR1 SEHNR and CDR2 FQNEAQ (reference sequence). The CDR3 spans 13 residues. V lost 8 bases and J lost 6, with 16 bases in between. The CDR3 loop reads CASGWTRMDGYTF. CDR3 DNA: TGTGCCAGCGGCTGGACGCGGATGGATGGCTACACCTTC. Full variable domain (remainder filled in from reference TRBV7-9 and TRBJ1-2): DTGVSQNPRHKITKRGQNVTFRCDPISEHNRLYWYRQTLGQGPEFLTYFQNEAQLEKSRLLSDRFSAERPKGSFSTLEIQRTEQGDSAMYLCASGWTRMDGYTFGSGTRLTVV.

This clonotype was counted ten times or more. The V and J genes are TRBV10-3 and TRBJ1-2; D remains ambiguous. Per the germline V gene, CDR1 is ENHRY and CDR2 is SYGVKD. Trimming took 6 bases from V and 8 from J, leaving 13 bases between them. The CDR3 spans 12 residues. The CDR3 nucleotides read TGTGCCATCAGGACGGTCTCTGAGGGCTACACCTTC. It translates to CAIRTVSEGYTF.

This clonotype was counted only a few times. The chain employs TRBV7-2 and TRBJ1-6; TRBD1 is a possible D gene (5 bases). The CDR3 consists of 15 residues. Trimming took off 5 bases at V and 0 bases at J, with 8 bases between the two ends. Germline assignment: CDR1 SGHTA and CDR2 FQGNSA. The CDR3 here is CASSRQSSYNSPLHF. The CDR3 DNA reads TGTGCCAGCAGCAGACAGAGCTCCTATAATTCACCCCTCCACTTT.

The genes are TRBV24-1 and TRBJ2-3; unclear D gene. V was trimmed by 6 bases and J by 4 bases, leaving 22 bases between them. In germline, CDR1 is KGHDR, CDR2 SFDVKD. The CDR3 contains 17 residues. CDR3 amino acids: CATSSPYSLVGADTQYF. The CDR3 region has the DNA TGTGCCACCAGTTCTCCGTACAGCCTGGTGGGTGCAGATACGCAGTATTTT.

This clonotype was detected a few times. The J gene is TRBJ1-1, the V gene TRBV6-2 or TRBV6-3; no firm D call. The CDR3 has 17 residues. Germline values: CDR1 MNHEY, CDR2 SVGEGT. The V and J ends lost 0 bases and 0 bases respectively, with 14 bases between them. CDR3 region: CASSYSTRPAMNTEAFF. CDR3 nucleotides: TGTGCCAGCAGTTACTCGACCAGACCCGCCATGAACACTGAAGCTTTCTTT.

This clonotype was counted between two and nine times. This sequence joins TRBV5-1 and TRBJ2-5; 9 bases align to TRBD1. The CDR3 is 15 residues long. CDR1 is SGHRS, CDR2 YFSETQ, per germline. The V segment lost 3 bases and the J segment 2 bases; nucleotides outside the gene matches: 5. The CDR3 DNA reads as TGCGCCAGCAGCTACGGACAGGGGCCACAAGAGACCCAGTACTTC. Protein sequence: CASSYGQGPQETQYF.